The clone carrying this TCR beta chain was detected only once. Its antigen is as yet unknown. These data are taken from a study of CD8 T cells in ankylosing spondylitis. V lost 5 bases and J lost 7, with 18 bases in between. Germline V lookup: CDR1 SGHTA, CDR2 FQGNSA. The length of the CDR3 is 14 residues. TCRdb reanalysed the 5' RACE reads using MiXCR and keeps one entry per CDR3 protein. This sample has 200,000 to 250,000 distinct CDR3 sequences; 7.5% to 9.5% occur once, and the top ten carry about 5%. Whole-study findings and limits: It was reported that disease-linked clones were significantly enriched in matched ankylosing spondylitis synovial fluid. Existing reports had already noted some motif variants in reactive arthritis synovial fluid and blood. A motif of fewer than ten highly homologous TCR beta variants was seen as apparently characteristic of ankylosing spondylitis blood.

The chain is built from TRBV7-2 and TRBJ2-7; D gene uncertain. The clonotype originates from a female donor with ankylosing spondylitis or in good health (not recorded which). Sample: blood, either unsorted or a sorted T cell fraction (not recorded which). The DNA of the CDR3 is TGTGCCAGCAGCCCTATTGATTGGGCTGGGGAGCAGTACTTC. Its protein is CASSPIDWAGEQYF. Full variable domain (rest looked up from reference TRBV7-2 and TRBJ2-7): GAGVSQSPSNKVTEKGKDVELRCDPISGHTALYWYRQSLGQGLEFLIYFQGNSAPDKSGLPSDRFSAERTGGSVSTLTIQRTQQEDSAVYLCASSPIDWAGEQYFGPGTRLTVT.